Listed below are T cell receptor beta chains from one sample, sequenced in a study of blood T cell repertoires in COVID-19. Libraries were prepared by immunoSEQ multiplex PCR; TCRdb keeps only in-frame clonotypes and omits some of them. The sample holds about 140,000 clones; roughly 84% are singletons and the top ten take approximately 3.9%. The source material was peripheral blood. The origin of the receptors is a woman aged 55 to 70 with acute or convalescent COVID-19. Each CDR3 is given with its conserved first and last residue. Each record gives: V gene, D gene, clone size, J gene, CDR3 DNA, CDR3 protein. A D gene is named only where the DNA matches it firmly. Some rows have no size entry. The others give once, few or many, or a class for an expanded clone.

V gene: TRBV4-3
D gene: -
clone size: -
J gene: TRBJ2-5
CDR3 DNA: TGCGCCAGCAGCCCGGGACTTCAAGAGACCCAGTACTTC
CDR3 protein: CASSPGLQETQYF

V gene: TRBV19
D gene: -
clone size: -
J gene: TRBJ1-2
CDR3 DNA: TGTGCCAGTAGTGTTACCGACTCAAACAACTATGGCTACACCTTC
CDR3 protein: CASSVTDSNNYGYTF

V gene: TRBV19
D gene: TRBD2
clone size: -
J gene: TRBJ2-1
CDR3 DNA: TGTGCCAGTAAGATAGCGGGAGGGACCGATGAGCAGTTCTTC
CDR3 protein: CASKIAGGTDEQFF

V gene: TRBV6-6
D gene: -
clone size: -
J gene: TRBJ1-1
CDR3 DNA: TGTGCCAGCAGTTACCTCCAGGACAGAAACACTGAAGCTTTCTTT
CDR3 protein: CASSYLQDRNTEAFF

V gene: TRBV13
D gene: -
clone size: -
J gene: TRBJ2-1
CDR3 DNA: TGTGCCAGCCTGGATCGGGATACCAACTACAATGAGCAGTTCTTC
CDR3 protein: CASLDRDTNYNEQFF

V gene: TRBV4-3
D gene: TRBD1
clone size: -
J gene: TRBJ1-2
CDR3 DNA: TGCGCCAGCAGCCAATCCCAAGCAGGGGGCAATGGCTACACCTTC
CDR3 protein: CASSQSQAGGNGYTF

V gene: TRBV6-5
D gene: TRBD1
clone size: -
J gene: TRBJ2-7
CDR3 DNA: TGTGCCAGCCGCTCAGGGACAGGGGCATCCTACGAGCAGTACTTC
CDR3 protein: CASRSGTGASYEQYF

V gene: TRBV4-1
D gene: TRBD2
clone size: -
J gene: TRBJ2-1
CDR3 DNA: TGCGCCAGCAGCCAGCCGACTAGCGGGAGGGCCGGTGAGCAGTTCTTC
CDR3 protein: CASSQPTSGRAGEQFF

V gene: TRBV27
D gene: TRBD2
clone size: -
J gene: TRBJ2-3
CDR3 DNA: TGTGCCAGCAGCATACTAGCGGGAGGTACCACAGATACGCAGTATTTT
CDR3 protein: CASSILAGGTTDTQYF

V gene: TRBV28
D gene: TRBD2
clone size: -
J gene: TRBJ2-7
CDR3 DNA: TGTGCCAGCAGTTTTAGCGGGAGCTTGTACGAGCAGTACTTC
CDR3 protein: CASSFSGSLYEQYF

V gene: TRBV6-5
D gene: TRBD1
clone size: few
J gene: TRBJ1-3
CDR3 DNA: TGTGCCAGCAGTTACGCCGGGACAGGGGCTGGAAACACCATATATTTT
CDR3 protein: CASSYAGTGAGNTIYF

V gene: TRBV3-1/TRBV3-2
D gene: TRBD2
clone size: -
J gene: TRBJ2-1
CDR3 DNA: TGTGCCAGCAGCCAGACTAGCGGAGCCTACAATGAGCAGTTCTTC
CDR3 protein: CASSQTSGAYNEQFF

V gene: TRBV6-5
D gene: TRBD1
clone size: -
J gene: TRBJ1-2
CDR3 DNA: TGTGCCAGCAGACTAATTAGTCAGGGGGCGCAGGGCTACACCTTC
CDR3 protein: CASRLISQGAQGYTF

V gene: TRBV27
D gene: TRBD1
clone size: -
J gene: TRBJ2-3
CDR3 DNA: TGTGCCAGCAGTTCCTCGACAGGGGGAAGGGCCACAGATACGCAGTATTTT
CDR3 protein: CASSSSTGGRATDTQYF

V gene: TRBV29-1
D gene: -
clone size: few
J gene: TRBJ2-3
CDR3 DNA: TGCAGCGTTGGTGGGGCGGACCGAAGAAGCACAGATACGCAGTATTTT
CDR3 protein: CSVGGADRRSTDTQYF

V gene: TRBV11-3
D gene: -
clone size: -
J gene: TRBJ2-2
CDR3 DNA: TGTGCCAGCAGCTTAGATCGCACCGGGGAGCTGTTTTTT
CDR3 protein: CASSLDRTGELFF

V gene: TRBV2
D gene: -
clone size: -
J gene: TRBJ1-1
CDR3 DNA: TGTGCCAGCAGTTCCTCCAGGGACACTGAAGCTTTCTTT
CDR3 protein: CASSSSRDTEAFF

V gene: TRBV2
D gene: -
clone size: -
J gene: TRBJ1-5
CDR3 DNA: TGTGCCAGCAGTACGGGAGAGAATCAGCCCCAGCATTTT
CDR3 protein: CASSTGENQPQHF

V gene: TRBV7-8
D gene: -
clone size: -
J gene: TRBJ2-1
CDR3 DNA: TGTGCCAGCAGCCTGGACTCCGGCCCTATACTTGGACGGGGTAAAGTGGGGCAGTTCTTC
CDR3 protein: CASSLDSGPILGRGKVGQFF

V gene: TRBV28
D gene: -
clone size: -
J gene: TRBJ2-5
CDR3 DNA: TGTGCCAGCAAGGACCGGGGCCAAGAGACCCAGTACTTC
CDR3 protein: CASKDRGQETQYF

V gene: TRBV28
D gene: -
clone size: few
J gene: TRBJ2-1
CDR3 DNA: TGTGCCAGCAGTTACCATCCCGGGGTGGGGAATGAGCAGTTCTTC
CDR3 protein: CASSYHPGVGNEQFF

V gene: TRBV28
D gene: -
clone size: -
J gene: TRBJ2-6
CDR3 DNA: TGTGCCAGCTACAAGTCTGGGGCCAACGTCCTGACTTTC
CDR3 protein: CASYKSGANVLTF

V gene: TRBV7-3
D gene: TRBD1
clone size: -
J gene: TRBJ2-2
CDR3 DNA: TGTGCCAGCAGCTTAACCCCCCCTGGACAGGGGAACACCGGGGAGCTGTTTTTT
CDR3 protein: CASSLTPPGQGNTGELFF

V gene: TRBV5-1
D gene: -
clone size: -
J gene: TRBJ1-6
CDR3 DNA: TGCGCCAGCAGCTTGGCTCAGGGCTATAATTCACCCCTCCACTTT
CDR3 protein: CASSLAQGYNSPLHF

V gene: TRBV5-6
D gene: TRBD1
clone size: -
J gene: TRBJ1-1
CDR3 DNA: TGTGCCAGCAGCTTCAATCCTGGGACAGCCCTAGAAGCTTTCTTT
CDR3 protein: CASSFNPGTALEAFF

V gene: TRBV6-6
D gene: -
clone size: -
J gene: TRBJ2-1
CDR3 DNA: TGTGCCAGCAGTTATGAGTCCTACAATGAGCAGTTCTTC
CDR3 protein: CASSYESYNEQFF

V gene: TRBV10-3
D gene: TRBD2
clone size: -
J gene: TRBJ2-1
CDR3 DNA: TGTGCCATAGCTAGCGGGAGGGCCGGAAATGAGCAGTTCTTC
CDR3 protein: CAIASGRAGNEQFF

V gene: TRBV10-3
D gene: -
clone size: -
J gene: TRBJ1-2
CDR3 DNA: TGTGCCATCCACGACAGCTATGGCTACACCTTC
CDR3 protein: CAIHDSYGYTF

V gene: TRBV7-2
D gene: TRBD2
clone size: -
J gene: TRBJ2-5
CDR3 DNA: TGTGCCAGCAGCAGAGCGGGAGAGCAGGAGACCCAGTACTTC
CDR3 protein: CASSRAGEQETQYF

V gene: TRBV10-3
D gene: -
clone size: -
J gene: TRBJ2-6
CDR3 DNA: TGTGCCATCGGGGAAGGACAGTACTCTGGGGCCAACGTCCTGACTTTC
CDR3 protein: CAIGEGQYSGANVLTF

V gene: TRBV11-3
D gene: -
clone size: -
J gene: TRBJ2-3
CDR3 DNA: TGTGCCAGCAGCTGGACTGACACAGATACGCAGTATTTT
CDR3 protein: CASSWTDTDTQYF

V gene: TRBV10-3
D gene: -
clone size: -
J gene: TRBJ1-6
CDR3 DNA: TGTGCCATCAGGGCGCAGGGTTATTCACCCCTCCACTTT
CDR3 protein: CAIRAQGYSPLHF

V gene: TRBV4-3
D gene: -
clone size: -
J gene: TRBJ2-6
CDR3 DNA: TGCGCCAGCAGCTCAACAGGACCCTCTGGGGCCAACGTCCTGACTTTC
CDR3 protein: CASSSTGPSGANVLTF

V gene: TRBV6-1
D gene: TRBD2
clone size: -
J gene: TRBJ2-1
CDR3 DNA: TGTGCCAGCAGTGAAAGCATCGCGGGAGGCGATGAGCAGTTCTTC
CDR3 protein: CASSESIAGGDEQFF

V gene: TRBV29-1
D gene: TRBD1
clone size: -
J gene: TRBJ1-4
CDR3 DNA: TGCAGCGTCGGATCCGGGACAGGGTTTGAAAAACTGTTTTTT
CDR3 protein: CSVGSGTGFEKLFF

V gene: TRBV2
D gene: TRBD2
clone size: few
J gene: TRBJ2-3
CDR3 DNA: TGTGCCAGCAGTGAGATGGGACTAGTAACAGATACGCAGTATTTT
CDR3 protein: CASSEMGLVTDTQYF

V gene: TRBV6-5
D gene: TRBD2
clone size: -
J gene: TRBJ2-1
CDR3 DNA: TGTGCCAGCAGGGGTAGCGGGAGGTTCAATGAGCAGTTCTTC
CDR3 protein: CASRGSGRFNEQFF

V gene: TRBV9
D gene: -
clone size: few
J gene: TRBJ2-5
CDR3 DNA: TGTGCCAGCAGCGTATGGGCAGAGGGTGTCCGAGAGACCCAGTACTTC
CDR3 protein: CASSVWAEGVRETQYF

V gene: TRBV24-1
D gene: -
clone size: few
J gene: TRBJ1-5
CDR3 DNA: TGTGCCACCAGTGGCGACGGGGGCAATCAGCCCCAGCATTTT
CDR3 protein: CATSGDGGNQPQHF

V gene: TRBV28
D gene: TRBD2
clone size: -
J gene: TRBJ2-6
CDR3 DNA: TGTGCCAGCAGTTACCCCCTAGGACTAGCTAGCTCTGGGGCCAACGTCCTGACTTTC
CDR3 protein: CASSYPLGLASSGANVLTF